The 10 T cell receptor beta chains below all came from one sample that was sequenced in a study of T cell repertoires in cytomegalovirus infection. One entry per CDR3 protein, called by TCRdb with MiXCR from the reads. This table has about 830,000 distinct CDR3 sequences, approximately 32% appearing once. No cognate antigen is known for these TCRs. This specimen was cultured CD8+ T cells from PBMCs, taken from culture after CMV antigen stimulation. Receptors originate from a human donor in good health (CMV status not recorded). Some clones in this sample may be carry-over from other donors' samples.

This chain joins TRBV6-2 or TRBV6-3 and TRBJ1-5; D gene ambiguous. The germline V gene encodes CDR1 MNHEY and CDR2 SVGEGT. This CDR3 spans 15 amino acids. V gave up 6 bases and J gave up 0 bases, with 12 bases separating them. Here the CDR3 DNA reads TGTGCCAGCAGGCTAAACAACTATAGCAATCAGCCCCAGCATTTT. This gives the protein CASRLNNYSNQPQHF.

The table lists this clonotype with a few counts. The gene calls are TRBV24-1 and TRBJ2-2; D gene unclear. V lost 7 bases and J lost 1, with 9 bases in between. Germline values: CDR1 KGHDR, CDR2 SFDVKD. The CDR3 is 14 amino acids. The CDR3 DNA follows: TGTGCCACCAGCAACACCTTGAACACCGGGGAGCTGTTTTTT. Translation gives CATSNTLNTGELFF.

This clonotype was observed a single time. This sequence joins TRBV6-6 and TRBJ2-1, with 9 bases identical to TRBD1. After removal of 4 bases from V and 8 bases from J, the junction contained 15 bases not matched to a gene. Germline CDR1 and CDR2: MNHNY and SVGAGI (reference sequence). The CDR3 sequence is 17 residues long. CDR3: CASSSRGQGFRDDEQFF. As DNA, the CDR3 is TGTGCCAGCAGTTCGAGGGGACAGGGATTCAGGGACGATGAGCAGTTCTTC.

The rearrangement links TRBV15 to TRBJ2-3; D not resolved. Germline CDR1 reads LNHNV; CDR2 reads YYDKDF (reference sequence). The V end was cut by 8 bases, the J end by 2 bases, with 11 bases between. The CDR3 totals 13 residues. In nucleotides, the CDR3 is TGTGCCACCCGAGGCGGATTCACAGATACGCAGTATTTT. Protein sequence: CATRGGFTDTQYF.

This clonotype was detected a few times. The chain couples TRBV29-1 to TRBJ2-2; no firm D call. The CDR3 spans 13 residues. Trimming left V 7 bases short and J 0 bases short, with 9 bases between. Germline V lookup: CDR1 SQVTM, CDR2 ANQGSEA. CDR3 sequence: CSGWLANTGELFF. CDR3 nucleotides: TGCAGCGGATGGTTGGCGAACACCGGGGAGCTGTTTTTT.

This clonotype was picked up many times. The J gene is TRBJ1-1, the V gene TRBV7-2, with a tentative D call TRBD1 (5 bases). Germline V lookup: CDR1 SGHTA, CDR2 FQGNSA. The CDR3 totals 16 residues. Trimming cost V 0 bases and J 4 bases, with 15 bases left between them. The CDR3, as DNA: TGTGCCAGCAGCTTAGCGGGACTCCAGGCCGGCACTGAAGCTTTCTTT. Translating it yields CASSLAGLQAGTEAFF.

The chain uses TRBV19 and TRBJ2-1, with D perhaps being TRBD1 or TRBD2 (6 bases each). The germline V and J ends were trimmed by 7 bases and 0 bases, with 19 bases remaining between them. This CDR3 spans 17 amino acids. Germline CDR1 LNHDA, CDR2 SQIVND (reference sequence). The CDR3: CASTPEGGRSSYNEQFF. The CDR3 region has the DNA TGTGCCAGTACCCCCGAGGGGGGCAGGAGCTCCTACAATGAGCAGTTCTTC.

The chain has TRBV2 and TRBJ1-4; D is uncertain. Germline values: CDR1 SNHLY, CDR2 FYNNEI. This CDR3 is built from 14 residues. V shed 3 bases and J shed 7 bases, with 12 bases lying between them. The CDR3 reads CASSDRPPSEKLFF. In nucleotides, the CDR3 is TGTGCCAGCAGTGATAGACCCCCCAGTGAAAAACTGTTTTTT.

V gene TRBV7-3 combines with J gene TRBJ2-2, with D possibly being TRBD1 or TRBD2 (5 bases each). CDR1 is SGHTA and CDR2 is FQGTGA in the germline V gene. V was shortened by 1 base and J by 1 base, with 19 bases between the two germline ends. There are 19 residues in the CDR3. The CDR3 here is CASSLNRGNSYLNTGELFF. CDR3 DNA sequence: TGTGCCAGCAGCTTAAACCGGGGCAACTCATATTTGAACACCGGGGAGCTGTTTTTT.

This clonotype was detected only a few times. V is TRBV15 and J is TRBJ1-5; D remains unclear. Trimming shortened V by 1 base and J by 7 bases, and 17 bases separated the two germline ends. CDR3 length: 16 residues. Germline lookup yields CDR1 LNHNV and CDR2 YYDKDF (reference sequence). In nucleotides, the CDR3 is TGTGCCACCAGCAGAGCTGTCCGCCGGGTAGAGCAGCCCCAGCATTTT. Residues: CATSRAVRRVEQPQHF.